This is a list of T cell receptor beta chains from one sample in a study of pediatric ulcerative colitis. Clones were sequenced by immunoSEQ multiplex PCR, and TCRdb holds only the in-frame ones, with some missing. Of approximately 60,000 clones listed, roughly 90% were seen once; the top ten hold roughly 3.8%. Sequencing was carried out using blood. Receptors were obtained from a boy aged 5-17 years with severe ulcerative colitis. The CDR3 runs from the conserved cysteine through the conserved F or W. D genes are given only for firm matches. Rows may omit the clone size; those that give it use once, few, many or a size class.

D	V	length	size	J	DNA	CDR3
TRBD1	TRBV6-5	15	NA	TRBJ2-7	TGTGCCAGCAGTGGGACAGGGAGGAGCTCCTACGAGCAGTACTTC	CASSGTGRSSYEQYF
TRBD1	TRBV11-2	13	NA	TRBJ2-3	TGTGCCAGCAGCTCGACAGGGCTAGATACGCAGTATTTT	CASSSTGLDTQYF
NA	TRBV21-1	15	NA	TRBJ2-1	TGTGCCAGCAGCAAAGCGCGGGAAGGGGGCAATGAGCAGTTCTTC	CASSKAREGGNEQFF
TRBD2	TRBV9	14	NA	TRBJ2-1	TGTGCCAGCAGCGTCGCTAGCGGATACAATGAGCAGTTCTTC	CASSVASGYNEQFF
NA	TRBV6-5	14	NA	TRBJ2-3	TGTGCCAGCAGTTACGACCCGGGCGGGTATACGCAGTATTTT	CASSYDPGGYTQYF
TRBD2	TRBV2	17	NA	TRBJ2-7	TGTGCCAGCAGGGCAATCCCGGGACTAGCGGCTGATTACGAGCAGTACTTC	CASRAIPGLAADYEQYF
NA	TRBV19	20	NA	TRBJ2-6	TGTGCCAGTAGTAGGGAGACCGCTAACACGGTCGGGTCTGGGGCCAACGTCCTGACTTTC	CASSRETANTVGSGANVLTF
NA	TRBV7-6	14	NA	TRBJ2-1	TGTGCCAGCAGCGTCCTCAGTCTGGGTCCTGAGCAGTTCTTC	CASSVLSLGPEQFF
NA	TRBV4-1	16	once	TRBJ1-2	TGCGCCAGCAGCCAAGTTGAGGCAGTAATCAACTATGGCTACACCTTC	CASSQVEAVINYGYTF
NA	TRBV7-9	13	NA	TRBJ2-7	TGTGCCAGCAGCTTAGGGGACTTACCCGAGCAGTACTTC	CASSLGDLPEQYF
NA	TRBV30	14	once	TRBJ2-1	TGTGCCTGGAGTAACCAAAAGGGCTACAATGAGCAGTTCTTC	CAWSNQKGYNEQFF
NA	TRBV2	14	once	TRBJ2-1	TGTGCCAGCCCCGGAGGGGACTCCTACAATGAGCAGTTCTTC	CASPGGDSYNEQFF
TRBD1	TRBV30	14	NA	TRBJ1-1	TGTGCCTGGAGTCCCGGGACAGGGGCCGTTGAAGCTTTCTTT	CAWSPGTGAVEAFF
NA	TRBV19	13	NA	TRBJ1-1	TGTGCCAGTACCGATCTCGGGGGTTCCCGAGCTTTCTTT	CASTDLGGSRAFF
TRBD2	TRBV30	17	NA	TRBJ2-1	TGTGCCTGGAGTGTACTAAGAAGCGGGAGGGCCCTTGGCGAGCAGTTCTTC	CAWSVLRSGRALGEQFF
TRBD2	TRBV4-2	15	NA	TRBJ2-7	TGTGCCAGCAGCCAAGTCGCGGGAGTTCTTTACGAGCAGTACTTC	CASSQVAGVLYEQYF
TRBD2	TRBV7-2	17	NA	TRBJ2-3	TGTGCCAGCAGCCCGCAAAGGACTAGCGGGAGGGCAGATACGCAGTATTTT	CASSPQRTSGRADTQYF
TRBD1	TRBV5-1	18	NA	TRBJ2-1	TGCGCCAGCATCCCAGGGACAGGGGCAGCGGGCTCCTACAATGAGCAGTTCTTC	CASIPGTGAAGSYNEQFF
NA	TRBV7-9	14	NA	TRBJ2-7	TGTGCCAGCAGCTTAGTCGGGCTACCCTACGAGCAGTACTTC	CASSLVGLPYEQYF
NA	TRBV5-1	15	NA	TRBJ2-3	TGCGCCAGTCAAGACAGAAGTTCGGGAACAGATACGCAGTATTTT	CASQDRSSGTDTQYF
NA	TRBV7-9	16	NA	TRBJ2-1	TGTGCCAGCAGCTTATTACCCGCAGACAGATACAATGAGCAGTTCTTC	CASSLLPADRYNEQFF
TRBD2	TRBV5-1	18	NA	TRBJ2-1	TGCGCCAGCAGCGCCGGGACTAGCGGGAGGGCCCTCTACAATGAGCAGTTCTTC	CASSAGTSGRALYNEQFF
NA	TRBV29-1	15	NA	TRBJ1-1	TGCAGCGTCCGTCTCGTAATTGGGTTTAAGAATGAAGCTTTCTTT	CSVRLVIGFKNEAFF
NA	TRBV5-1	17	NA	TRBJ1-1	TGCGCCAGCAGCTTGGCCGGGGCCACCATCGGGAACACTGAAGCTTTCTTT	CASSLAGATIGNTEAFF
NA	TRBV29-1	12	NA	TRBJ1-2	TGCAGCGTTGGACCAAACAGCTATGGCTACACCTTC	CSVGPNSYGYTF
NA	TRBV27	12	NA	TRBJ2-7	TGTGCCAGCAGTTTCAGTTCGGGGGAGCAGTACTTC	CASSFSSGEQYF
TRBD2	TRBV7-2	15	NA	TRBJ2-7	TGTGCCAGCAGCCGTCCGGGACTAGGTATCTACGAGCAGTACTTC	CASSRPGLGIYEQYF
NA	TRBV9	16	NA	TRBJ2-6	TGTGCCAGCAGCGTAGCTAGGCGCTCTGGGGCCAACGTCCTGACTTTC	CASSVARRSGANVLTF
TRBD1	TRBV11-3	16	NA	TRBJ1-1	TGTGCCAGCAGCTGGGGGACAGGGGGCTTGAACACTGAAGCTTTCTTT	CASSWGTGGLNTEAFF
TRBD2	TRBV5-4	16	NA	TRBJ2-1	TGTGCCAGCAGCTTGCCGGGAGCGGGAGGCTACAATGAGCAGTTCTTC	CASSLPGAGGYNEQFF
NA	TRBV6-6	12	NA	TRBJ2-1	TGTGCCAGCAGCCAAGGTAGCGATGAGCAGTTCTTC	CASSQGSDEQFF
TRBD2	TRBV7-9	16	NA	TRBJ2-3	TGTGCCAGCAGCCTCGGGACTAGCGGAGGCACAGATACGCAGTATTTT	CASSLGTSGGTDTQYF
NA	TRBV6-5	14	NA	TRBJ2-5	TGTGCCAGCAGTTACTCGGGCAGGGAAGAGACCCAGTACTTC	CASSYSGREETQYF
NA	TRBV5-1	12	NA	TRBJ2-3	TGCGCCAGCAGCTTGGGAGGGAACACGCAGTATTTT	CASSLGGNTQYF
TRBD2	TRBV6-1	15	few	TRBJ2-2	TGTGCCAGCAGGGGGACTAGCGGGAGCACCGGGGAGCTGTTTTTT	CASRGTSGSTGELFF
TRBD2	TRBV7-2	18	NA	TRBJ2-1	TGTGCCAGCAGCTTTAGACTAGCGGTCTCGAGCTCCTACAATGAGCAGTTCTTC	CASSFRLAVSSSYNEQFF
NA	TRBV5-4	15	NA	TRBJ1-2	TGTGCCAGCAGCCTCCCCCTTCGGTCTAACTATGGCTACACCTTC	CASSLPLRSNYGYTF
NA	TRBV7-6	14	NA	TRBJ1-1	TGTGCCAGCAGCCCAGGTAACCTGAACACTGAAGCTTTCTTT	CASSPGNLNTEAFF
TRBD2	TRBV10-3	16	NA	TRBJ2-4	TGTGCCATCAGTGAGTCCGGACTAGCCGGATTAAACATTCAGTACTTC	CAISESGLAGLNIQYF
NA	TRBV5-1	16	NA	TRBJ2-7	TGCGCCAGCAGCTTTTCGTGGGACGAAGATGCCTACGAGCAGTACTTC	CASSFSWDEDAYEQYF
TRBD2	TRBV7-9	16	NA	TRBJ2-3	TGTGCCAGCAGCCGTAATATCGGCCTAGCGGGAGGTACGCAGTATTTT	CASSRNIGLAGGTQYF
TRBD1	TRBV30	14	NA	TRBJ1-5	TGTGCCTGGAGTGTACAGGGGATGAATCAGCCCCAGCATTTT	CAWSVQGMNQPQHF
TRBD1	TRBV5-1	16	NA	TRBJ2-7	TGCGCCAGCAGCTCTGGACAGGCCCCGTCGCAGAGCGAGCAGTACTTC	CASSSGQAPSQSEQYF
NA	TRBV5-1	15	NA	TRBJ2-1	TGCGCCAGCAGCTTGGCGGCTCTCTTGGTCGATGAGCAGTTCTTC	CASSLAALLVDEQFF
NA	TRBV4-1	14	NA	TRBJ1-5	TGCGCCAGCAGCTCTCAAAAGGGGGGCCAGCCCCAGCATTTT	CASSSQKGGQPQHF
NA	TRBV6-1	14	NA	TRBJ2-6	TGTGCCAGCAGTGAAGTTGGTGGGGCCAACGTCCTGACTTTC	CASSEVGGANVLTF
NA	TRBV7-2	14	NA	TRBJ2-3	TGTGCCAGCAGCTTAGCCAGCCTGGGGGATACGCAGTATTTT	CASSLASLGDTQYF
NA	TRBV2	13	NA	TRBJ2-1	TGTGCCAGCGGGGCCCTCTCCTACAATGAGCAGTTCTTC	CASGALSYNEQFF
NA	TRBV29-1	15	NA	TRBJ2-3	TGCAGCGGCTCTCCCAGGGGAGGGTTGACAGATACGCAGTATTTT	CSGSPRGGLTDTQYF
NA	TRBV7-9	13	NA	TRBJ2-7	TGTGCCAGCAGCTTGACTAGCTCCTACGAGCAGTACTTC	CASSLTSSYEQYF
NA	TRBV7-2	16	NA	TRBJ2-1	TGTGCCAGCAGCTTCCCCCCGGACTCATTGGGCAATGAGCAGTTCTTC	CASSFPPDSLGNEQFF
TRBD2	TRBV2	17	NA	TRBJ2-2	TGTGCCAGCAGGGGGACTAGCGGGAGAGGGAACACCGGGGAGCTGTTTTTT	CASRGTSGRGNTGELFF
NA	TRBV12-5	16	NA	TRBJ2-2	TGTGCTAGTGGTTTGGCCTACACGGGAAACACCGGGGAGCTGTTTTTT	CASGLAYTGNTGELFF
TRBD1	TRBV5-1	15	once	TRBJ2-3	TGCGCCAGCAGCCAGGGACAGCATCCCGCGGATACGCAGTATTTT	CASSQGQHPADTQYF
TRBD1	TRBV9	15	NA	TRBJ2-5	TGTGCCAGCAGCGCACGGGACAGCGTACAAGAGACCCAGTACTTC	CASSARDSVQETQYF